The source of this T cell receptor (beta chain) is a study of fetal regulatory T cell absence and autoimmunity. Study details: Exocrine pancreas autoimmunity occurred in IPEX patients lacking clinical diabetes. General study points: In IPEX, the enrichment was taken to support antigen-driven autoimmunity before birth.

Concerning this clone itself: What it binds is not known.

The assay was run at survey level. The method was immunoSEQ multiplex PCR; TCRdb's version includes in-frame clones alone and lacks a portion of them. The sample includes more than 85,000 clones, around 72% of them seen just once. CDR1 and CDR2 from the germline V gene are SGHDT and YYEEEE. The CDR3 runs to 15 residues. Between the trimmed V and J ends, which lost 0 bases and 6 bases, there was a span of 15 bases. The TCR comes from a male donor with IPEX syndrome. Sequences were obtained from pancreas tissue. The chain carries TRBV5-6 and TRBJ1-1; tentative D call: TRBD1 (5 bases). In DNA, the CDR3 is TGTGCCAGCAGCTTGGTAGATGGGGGTTCCGCTGAAGCTTTCTTT. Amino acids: CASSLVDGGSAEAFF.